Listed below are T cell receptor beta chains from one sample, sequenced in a study of shared clonotypes between healthy human individuals. Sequencing was performed with immunoSEQ multiplex PCR; in TCRdb, only in-frame clones are kept and a portion is missing. The repertoire holds under 1,100,000 clones, with around four fifths as singletons. Sequencing used memory CD4+ T cells sorted from blood. All receptors derive from a man between 18 and 29 years old in good health. CDR3s leave out the opening cysteine and the closing phenylalanine or tryptophan.

TRBJ2-7	TRBV7-2	11	ASSQGNSYEQY
TRBJ1-1	TRBV11-1	13	ASRAGWQLNTEAF
TRBJ2-3	TRBV18	12	ASSGTSGTDTQY
TRBJ2-1	TRBV5-8	12	ASSAGLAGGLEF
TRBJ2-7	TRBV6-5	10	ASRGQSYEQY
TRBJ2-1	TRBV19	13	ASSSQTGAVNEQF
TRBJ1-1	TRBV10-3	13	AISDHGQLNTEAF
TRBJ1-2	TRBV19	12	ASSMGAANYGYT
TRBJ2-5	TRBV30	10	ASVAGGETQY
TRBJ2-1	TRBV7-9	12	ASSLGDSGNEQF
TRBJ1-2	TRBV4-2	14	ASSQAGTGEFFGYT
TRBJ1-2	TRBV11-2	11	ASSPLVSYGYT
TRBJ2-1	TRBV21-1	12	ASSRRTSGDEQF
TRBJ2-5	TRBV4-2	14	ASSQDAGGVQETQY
TRBJ2-7	TRBV5-6	13	ASRMTALGSYEQY
TRBJ2-3	TRBV7-3	15	ASSPSGTGGFTDTQY
TRBJ2-3	TRBV9	13	ASSVGGGNTDTQY
TRBJ2-5	TRBV11-2	15	ASSSLTSGRVKETQY
TRBJ2-3	TRBV6-4	12	ASSDSGGADTQY
TRBJ1-2	TRBV10-3	11	AISEDRDYGYT
TRBJ2-7	TRBV28	10	ASRGTGFEQY
TRBJ2-4	TRBV5-1	15	ASSFEAHGLAKNIQY
TRBJ1-2	TRBV7-9	10	ASSSLRSGYT
TRBJ1-1	TRBV11-2	11	ASSFGRFTEAF
TRBJ2-3	TRBV7-9	12	ASSLAGGADTQY
TRBJ1-2	TRBV5-4	9	ASSLAQVYT
TRBJ1-6	TRBV5-6	13	ASSLEDRSNSPLH